This TCR beta chain was observed in a study of CD8+ T cells in alopecia areata. Study at large: A regimen of oral tofacitinib, 5 to 10 mg twice daily, was given to treated patients.

Described treatment: oral pan-JAK inhibitor, 5-10 mg twice daily. CDR1 LNHDA and CDR2 SQIVND come from the germline V gene (reference sequence). The CDR3 extends over 17 amino acids. V shed 5 bases and J 4 bases; nucleotides not matched to a gene: 7. RNA extraction and reverse transcription yielded cDNA as sequencing template. Method: immunoSEQ multiplex PCR; TCRdb's copy keeps in-frame clones and lacks some. This table has some 44,000 clones, roughly 89% appearing once. The clonotype comes from a human donor with alopecia areata. The sequences come from CD8+ T cells sorted from blood, collected at week 24, from a patient treated with tofacitinib. This chain links TRBV19 with TRBJ2-1; 14 bases match TRBD2. CDR3 sequence: CASSLGLAGGIYNEQFF. The CDR3 bases are TGTGCCAGTAGTCTCGGACTAGCGGGGGGTATATACAATGAGCAGTTCTTC.